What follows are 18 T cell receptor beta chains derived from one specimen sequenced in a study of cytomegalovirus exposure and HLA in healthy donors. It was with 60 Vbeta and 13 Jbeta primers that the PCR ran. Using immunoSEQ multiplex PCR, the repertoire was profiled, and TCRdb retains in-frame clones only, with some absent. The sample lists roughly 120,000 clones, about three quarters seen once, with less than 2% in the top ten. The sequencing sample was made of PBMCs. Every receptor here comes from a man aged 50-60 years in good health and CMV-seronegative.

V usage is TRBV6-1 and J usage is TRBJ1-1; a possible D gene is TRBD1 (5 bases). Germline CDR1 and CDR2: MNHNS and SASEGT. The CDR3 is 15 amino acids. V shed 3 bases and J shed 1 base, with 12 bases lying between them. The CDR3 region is CASSDRQGGNTEAFF. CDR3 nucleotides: TGTGCCAGCAGTGATCGGCAGGGAGGGAACACTGAAGCTTTCTTT.

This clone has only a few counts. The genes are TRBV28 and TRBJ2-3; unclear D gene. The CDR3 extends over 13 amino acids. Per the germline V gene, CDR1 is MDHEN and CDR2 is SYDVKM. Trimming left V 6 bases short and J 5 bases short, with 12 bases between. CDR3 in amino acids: CASSTLYVDTQYF. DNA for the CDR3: TGTGCCAGCAGCACTTTATACGTAGATACGCAGTATTTT.

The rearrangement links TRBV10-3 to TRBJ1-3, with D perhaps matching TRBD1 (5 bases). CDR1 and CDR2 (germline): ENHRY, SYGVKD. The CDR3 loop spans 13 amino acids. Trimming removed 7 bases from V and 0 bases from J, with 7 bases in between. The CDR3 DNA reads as TGTGCCATCATGGGGGGCTCTGGAAACACCATATATTTT. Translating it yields CAIMGGSGNTIYF.

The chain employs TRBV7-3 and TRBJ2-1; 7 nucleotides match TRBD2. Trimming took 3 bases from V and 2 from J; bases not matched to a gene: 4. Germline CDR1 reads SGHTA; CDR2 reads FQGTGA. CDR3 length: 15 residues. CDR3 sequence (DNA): TGTGCCAGCAGCTTGGGACTACCTGCCTACAATGAGCAGTTCTTC. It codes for CASSLGLPAYNEQFF.

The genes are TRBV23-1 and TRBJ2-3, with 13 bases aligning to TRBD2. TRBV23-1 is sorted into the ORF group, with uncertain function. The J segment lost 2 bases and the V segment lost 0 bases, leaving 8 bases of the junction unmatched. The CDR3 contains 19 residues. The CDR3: CASSQSRTSGGHSTDTQYF. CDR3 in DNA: TGCGCCAGCAGTCAATCTAGGACTAGCGGGGGCCACTCCACAGATACGCAGTATTTT.

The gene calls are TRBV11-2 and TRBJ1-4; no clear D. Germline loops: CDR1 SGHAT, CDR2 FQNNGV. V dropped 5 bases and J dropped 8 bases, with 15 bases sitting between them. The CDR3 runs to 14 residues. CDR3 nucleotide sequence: TGTGCCAGCAGCCCCCAGGCAATCTACGAAAAACTGTTTTTT. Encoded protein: CASSPQAIYEKLFF. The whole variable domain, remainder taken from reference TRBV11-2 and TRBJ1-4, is EAGVAQSPRYKIIEKRQSVAFWCNPISGHATLYWYQQILGQGPKLLIQFQNNGVVDDSQLPKDRFSAERLKGVDSTLKIQPAKLEDSAVYLCASSPQAIYEKLFFGSGTQLSVL.

CDR3 nucleotides: TGTGCCAGCAGCCAAGATTTAGGGAGCACTGAAGCTTTCTTT. Translation: CASSQDLGSTEAFF. This chain links TRBV4-2 with TRBJ1-1; D is ambiguous. V was clipped by 0 bases and J by 4 bases, with 9 bases between them. CDR1 and CDR2 (germline): LGHNA, YNFKEQ. This CDR3 spans 14 amino acids.

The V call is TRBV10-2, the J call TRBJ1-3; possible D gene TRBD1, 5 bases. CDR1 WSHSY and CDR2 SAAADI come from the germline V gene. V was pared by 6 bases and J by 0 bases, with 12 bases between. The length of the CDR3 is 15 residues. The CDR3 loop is CASSSGLRSGNTIYF. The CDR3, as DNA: TGCGCCAGCAGCTCGGGACTGCGCTCTGGAAACACCATATATTTT.

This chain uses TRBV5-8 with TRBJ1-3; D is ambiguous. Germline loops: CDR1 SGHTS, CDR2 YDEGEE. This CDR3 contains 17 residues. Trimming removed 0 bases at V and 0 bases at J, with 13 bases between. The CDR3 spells CASSLALVASSGNTIYF. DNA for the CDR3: TGTGCCAGCAGCTTGGCCTTGGTTGCGAGCTCTGGAAACACCATATATTTT.

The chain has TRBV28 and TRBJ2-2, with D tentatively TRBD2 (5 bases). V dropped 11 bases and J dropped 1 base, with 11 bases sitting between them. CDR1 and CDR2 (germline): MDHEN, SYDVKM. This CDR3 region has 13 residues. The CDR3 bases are TGTGCCGTGGGTGGACTGAACACCGGGGAGCTGTTTTTT. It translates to CAVGGLNTGELFF.

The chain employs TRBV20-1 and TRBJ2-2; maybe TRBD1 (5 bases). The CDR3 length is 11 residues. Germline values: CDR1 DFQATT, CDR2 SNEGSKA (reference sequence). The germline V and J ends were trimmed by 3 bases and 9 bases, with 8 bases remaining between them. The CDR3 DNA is TGCAGTGCTAGGACAGCTCGGGAGCTGTTTTTT. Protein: CSARTARELFF.

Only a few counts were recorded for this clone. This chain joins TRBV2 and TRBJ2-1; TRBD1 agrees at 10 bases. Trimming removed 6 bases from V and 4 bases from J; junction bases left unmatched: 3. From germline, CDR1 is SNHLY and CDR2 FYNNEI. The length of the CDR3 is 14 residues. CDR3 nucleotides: TGTGCCAGCAGGACAGGGGGCGGATACAATGAGCAGTTCTTC. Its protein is CASRTGGGYNEQFF. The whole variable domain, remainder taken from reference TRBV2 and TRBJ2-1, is EPEVTQTPSHQVTQMGQEVILRCVPISNHLYFYWYRQILGQKVEFLVSFYNNEISEKSEIFDDQFSVERPDGSNFTLKIRSTKLEDSAMYFCASRTGGGYNEQFFGPGTRLTVL.

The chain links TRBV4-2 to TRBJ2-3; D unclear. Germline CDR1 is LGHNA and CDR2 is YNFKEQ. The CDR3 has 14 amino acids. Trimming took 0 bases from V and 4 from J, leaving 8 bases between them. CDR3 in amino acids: CASSQDLVADTQYF. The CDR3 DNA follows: TGTGCCAGCAGCCAAGATCTTGTAGCAGATACGCAGTATTTT.

This CDR3 reads CASSAGSQYNSPLHF. The CDR3 nucleotides are TGTGCCAGCAGTGCAGGCTCCCAGTATAATTCACCCCTCCACTTT. The chain combines TRBV6-5 with TRBJ1-6; D is unclear. The CDR3 is 15 amino acids. With 5 bases removed from V and 4 bases from J, the gap between germline ends came to 12 bases. CDR1 MNHEY and CDR2 SVGAGI come from the germline V gene.

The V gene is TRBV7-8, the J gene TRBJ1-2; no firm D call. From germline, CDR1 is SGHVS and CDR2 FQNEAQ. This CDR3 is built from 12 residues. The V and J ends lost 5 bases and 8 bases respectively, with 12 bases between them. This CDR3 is CASSTRTGGYTF. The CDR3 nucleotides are TGTGCCAGCAGCACGCGAACGGGGGGCTACACCTTC.

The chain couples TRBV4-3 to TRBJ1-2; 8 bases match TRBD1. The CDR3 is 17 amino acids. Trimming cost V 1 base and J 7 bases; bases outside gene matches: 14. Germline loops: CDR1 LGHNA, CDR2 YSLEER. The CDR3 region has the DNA TGCGCCAGCAGCCAAGCGCCGACCGGACAGGGAGGTACTGGCTACACCTTC. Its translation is CASSQAPTGQGGTGYTF.

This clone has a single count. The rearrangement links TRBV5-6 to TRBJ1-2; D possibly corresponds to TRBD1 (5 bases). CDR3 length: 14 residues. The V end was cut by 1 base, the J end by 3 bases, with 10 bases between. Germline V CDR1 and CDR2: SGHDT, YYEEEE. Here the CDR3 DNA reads TGTGCCAGCAGCTTGTGGGGGGGTGACTATGGCTACACCTTC. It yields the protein CASSLWGGDYGYTF.

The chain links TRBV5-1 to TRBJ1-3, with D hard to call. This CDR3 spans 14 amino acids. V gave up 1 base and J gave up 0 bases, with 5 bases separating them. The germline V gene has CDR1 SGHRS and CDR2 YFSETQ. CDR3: CASSLSVSGNTIYF. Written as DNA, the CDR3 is TGCGCCAGCAGCTTGTCAGTCTCTGGAAACACCATATATTTT.